Below are 32 T cell receptor beta chains sequenced from a single sample in a study of a mutant IDH1 vaccine in newly diagnosed glioma. Method: immunoSEQ multiplex PCR; TCRdb's copy keeps in-frame clones and lacks some. The table has about 98,000 clones, roughly 90% seen once. Specified time point: baseline, week 1 (first vaccination visit). Treatment noted: pre-vaccination baseline after standard-of-care therapy. This specimen was PBMCs, taken from a glioma patient treated with radiotherapy, temozolomide or both. These receptors all come from a woman in her fifties or sixties with glioma.

The V call is TRBV19, the J call TRBJ2-2, with D unresolved. With 1 base removed from V and 4 bases from J, the gap between germline ends came to 1 base. The CDR3 loop spans 12 amino acids. Germline CDR1 is LNHDA and CDR2 is SQIVND (reference sequence). The CDR3 DNA follows: TGTGCCAGTAGTATAGCCACCGGGGAGCTGTTTTTT. Protein sequence: CASSIATGELFF.

V and J are TRBV5-1 and TRBJ2-7; 11 bases line up with TRBD2. Germline CDR1 reads SGHRS; CDR2 reads YFSETQ. Losses at the gene ends were 1 base for V and 4 bases for J; bases not matched to a gene: 4. The CDR3 has 15 amino acids. The CDR3 here is CASSLRASGRYEQYF. The CDR3 DNA is TGCGCCAGCAGCTTGAGGGCTAGCGGGAGGTACGAGCAGTACTTC.

The V gene is TRBV6-5, the J gene TRBJ2-3, with D possibly being TRBD2 (6 bases). With 5 bases removed from V and 9 bases from J, the gap between germline ends came to 18 bases. The CDR3 covers 14 residues. From germline, CDR1 is MNHEY and CDR2 SVGAGI. CDR3 sequence: CASSHRDSRRTQYF. In DNA, the CDR3 is TGTGCCAGCAGTCACCGGGACTCACGGCGAACGCAGTATTTT.

This chain joins TRBV30 and TRBJ2-1, with a possible D match to TRBD2 (7 bases). Germline V lookup: CDR1 GTSNPN, CDR2 SVGIG (reference sequence). The CDR3 is 16 residues long. The V end lost 0 bases, the J end lost 8 bases, and 20 bases lay between the germline ends. The DNA of the CDR3 is TGTGCCTGGAGTGTAGGGGGGGCGGGAATTGGTCATGAGCAGTTCTTC. Protein sequence: CAWSVGGAGIGHEQFF. Variable domain in full (rest from reference TRBV30 and TRBJ2-1): SQTIHQWPATLVQPVGSPLSLECTVEGTSNPNLYWYRQAAGRGLQLLFYSVGIGQISSEVPQNLSASRPQDRQFILSSKKLLLSDSGFYLCAWSVGGAGIGHEQFFGPGTRLTVL.

The table lists this clone with a count of one. V usage is TRBV15 and J usage is TRBJ2-7; no firm D call. The CDR3 totals 16 residues. The germline CDR1 and CDR2 sequences are LNHNV and YYDKDF (reference sequence). V lost 1 base, J lost 6 bases, and 19 bases lay in between. CDR3 protein: CATSRVPRATVSEQYF. In DNA form, the CDR3 reads TGTGCCACCAGCAGAGTCCCTAGGGCCACCGTTTCCGAGCAGTACTTC.

The genes are TRBV19 and TRBJ2-5, with TRBD2 identical over 11 bases. Germline CDR1 reads LNHDA; CDR2 reads SQIVND (reference sequence). V gave up 3 bases and J gave up 5 bases; unmatched junction bases: 5. The length of the CDR3 is 15 residues. The CDR3 spells CASSMTSGILETQYF. As DNA, the CDR3 is TGTGCCAGTAGTATGACTAGCGGGATACTTGAGACCCAGTACTTC.

J is TRBJ2-3 and V is TRBV29-1, with D maybe TRBD2 (5 bases). Trimming removed 4 bases at V and 5 bases at J, with 7 bases between. This CDR3 is built from 11 residues. Germline CDR1 and CDR2: SQVTM and ANQGSEA. The CDR3 spells CSVGTGDTQYF. The CDR3 DNA sequence: TGCAGCGTTGGGACTGGAGATACGCAGTATTTT.

In this sample, this clone turned up a few times. The J gene is TRBJ2-3, the V gene TRBV18, with TRBD2 identical over 10 bases. The length of the CDR3 is 17 residues. Germline trimming cut 3 bases from V and 5 bases from J; bases unmatched to any gene: 11. Germline loops: CDR1 KGHSH, CDR2 LQKENI. The CDR3 region has the DNA TGTGCCAGCTCACCGAGACAGCTAGCGGGAGAAGGAGATACGCAGTATTTT. Its protein product is CASSPRQLAGEGDTQYF.

The V and J genes are TRBV27 and TRBJ2-7; 7 nucleotides match TRBD2. Germline-derived CDR1 and CDR2 are MNHEY and SMNVEV (reference sequence). The CDR3 has 16 residues. After removal of 4 bases from V and 0 bases from J, the junction contained 9 bases not matched to a gene. CDR3 in amino acids: CASSYSGISPSYEQYF. The CDR3 DNA is TGTGCCAGCAGTTACAGCGGGATTTCCCCCTCCTACGAGCAGTACTTC.

The rearrangement uses TRBV7-2 and TRBJ2-1; TRBD1 matches at 7 bases. This CDR3 is 15 amino acids long. Germline V lookup: CDR1 SGHTA, CDR2 FQGNSA. Trimming at V came to 6 bases and at J to 6 bases, leaving 11 bases not matched to a gene. CDR3 sequence (DNA): TGTGCCAGCAGAGAGGGACAGTCACAGGCCAATGAGCAGTTCTTC. Residues: CASREGQSQANEQFF.

This rearrangement joins TRBV5-1 to TRBJ1-6, with TRBD1 matching 9 bases. Unmatched junction bases numbered 3, after V lost 7 bases and J lost 7 bases. The CDR3 runs 13 residues. Germline V CDR1 and CDR2: SGHRS, YFSETQ. The CDR3 coding sequence is TGCGCCAGCCGGGACAGGGTGAATTCACCCCTCCACTTT. This translates into CASRDRVNSPLHF.

The rearrangement links TRBV7-8 to TRBJ2-7; TRBD1 might be the D (6 bases). The germline gives CDR1 SGHVS, CDR2 FQNEAQ. CDR3 length: 16 amino acids. The V end was cut by 5 bases, the J end by 3 bases, with 20 bases between. The CDR3 is CASSASLTGLLYEQYF. The CDR3 region has the DNA TGTGCCAGCAGCGCCAGCTTGACAGGACTTCTCTACGAGCAGTACTTC.

This chain uses TRBV9 with TRBJ2-2, with unresolved D. Germline lookup yields CDR1 SGDLS and CDR2 YYNGEE. This CDR3 comprises 16 residues. Trimming removed 0 bases at V and 0 bases at J, with 9 bases between. The CDR3 nucleotides are TGTGCCAGCAGCGTAGTGGGGATCGCGAACACCGGGGAGCTGTTTTTT. Its translation: CASSVVGIANTGELFF.

The chain uses TRBV5-6 and TRBJ1-5, with 7 positions matching TRBD1. Germline values: CDR1 SGHDT, CDR2 YYEEEE. V shed 3 bases and J 0 bases; nucleotides not matched to a gene: 6. The CDR3 is 16 residues long. The CDR3 coding sequence is TGTGCCAGCAGCTGGAACAGGGGATATAGCAATCAGCCCCAGCATTTT. The encoded protein is CASSWNRGYSNQPQHF.

This clone came up once. The chain combines TRBV2 with TRBJ1-5, with 9 positions matching TRBD1. CDR3 length: 15 residues. Germline V gene lookup returns CDR1 SNHLY and CDR2 FYNNEI. J lost 6 bases, V lost 6 bases, and 9 bases had no gene match. CDR3 region: CASSLDRGGGQPQHF. The CDR3 nucleotides read TGTGCCAGCAGCCTGGACAGGGGTGGTGGTCAGCCCCAGCATTTT. The whole variable domain, remainder taken from reference TRBV2 and TRBJ1-5, is EPEVTQTPSHQVTQMGQEVILRCVPISNHLYFYWYRQILGQKVEFLVSFYNNEISEKSEIFDDQFSVERPDGSNFTLKIRSTKLEDSAMYFCASSLDRGGGQPQHFGDGTRLSIL.

The V and J genes are TRBV28 and TRBJ1-2; the match to TRBD1 covers 8 bases. Germline trimming cut 7 bases from V and 9 bases from J; bases unmatched to any gene: 10. This CDR3 contains 13 residues. Germline CDR1 MDHEN, CDR2 SYDVKM. CDR3: CASIAGQGRSYTF. The CDR3 bases are TGTGCCAGCATCGCCGGACAGGGAAGGAGCTACACCTTC.

The gene calls are TRBV27 and TRBJ2-3; 9 nucleotides agree with TRBD1. This CDR3 is built from 15 residues. Germline V gene sequence: CDR1 MNHEY, CDR2 SMNVEV (reference sequence). V lost 6 bases and J lost 0; bases outside the gene matches: 4. CDR3 residues: CASRMGTGSTDTQYF. CDR3 nucleotides: TGTGCCAGCAGAATGGGGACAGGGAGCACAGATACGCAGTATTTT.

This chain joins TRBV2 and TRBJ1-1; 7 bases agree with TRBD1. Trimming cost V 1 base and J 0 bases; bases outside gene matches: 2. CDR1 and CDR2 (germline): SNHLY, FYNNEI. CDR3 length: 15 amino acids. The CDR3 spells CASSEGTGVNTEAFF. For the CDR3, the DNA is TGTGCCAGCAGTGAAGGTACAGGGGTGAACACTGAAGCTTTCTTT.

This rearrangement joins TRBV5-4 to TRBJ1-6; the match to TRBD1 covers 8 bases. This CDR3 has 17 residues. V lost 4 bases and J lost 6; bases outside the gene matches: 12. The germline CDR1 and CDR2 sequences are SGHNT and YYREEE (reference sequence). The CDR3: CASSLLSGTGSNSPLHF. The CDR3 DNA sequence: TGTGCCAGCAGCCTATTATCCGGGACAGGATCTAATTCACCCCTCCACTTT.

The J gene is TRBJ1-2, the V gene TRBV27, with D possibly matching TRBD1 (6 bases). The CDR3 runs 14 residues. Deletions cut 3 bases from V and 2 bases from J, with 10 bases between. The V gene's germline CDR1 is MNHEY and CDR2 SMNVEV (reference sequence). The DNA for the CDR3 is TGTGCCAGCAGTTTTTCAGGGGCGAACTATGGCTACACCTTC. Amino acid sequence: CASSFSGANYGYTF.

The chain is built from TRBV11-3 and TRBJ2-2; D is possibly TRBD1 or TRBD2 (5 bases each). Trimming left V 2 bases short and J 7 bases short, with 8 bases between. Germline V gene sequence: CDR1 SGHNT, CDR2 YENEEA. The CDR3 consists of 13 residues. In DNA, the CDR3 is TGTGCCAGCAGCTTAATGAGGGGCGGGGAGCTGTTTTTT. Its protein is CASSLMRGGELFF.

This chain joins TRBV28 and TRBJ1-2; no firm D call. From germline, CDR1 is MDHEN and CDR2 SYDVKM. The V end lost 0 bases, the J end lost 8 bases, and 19 bases lay between the germline ends. The CDR3 has 16 amino acids. This CDR3 is CASSLWERAFTGGYTF. The DNA for the CDR3 is TGTGCCAGCAGTTTATGGGAGAGGGCCTTCACGGGGGGCTACACCTTC.

The rearrangement joins TRBV27 to TRBJ1-5; 8 bases align to TRBD1. The V and J ends lost 6 bases and 6 bases, in that order; junction bases with no gene match: 7. CDR1 MNHEY and CDR2 SMNVEV come from the germline V gene (reference sequence). This CDR3 has 14 amino acids. CDR3 coding DNA: TGTGCCAGCAGAGCGACAGGGGTTAGTCAGCCCCAGCATTTT. Protein product: CASRATGVSQPQHF.

V usage is TRBV6-1 and J usage is TRBJ2-2; the match to TRBD1 covers 7 bases. CDR1 and CDR2 from the germline V gene are MNHNS and SASEGT. The CDR3 is 14 amino acids. Unmatched junction bases numbered 5, after V lost 7 bases and J lost 3 bases. The CDR3 coding sequence is TGTGCCAGCAATAGAGGGGGCTACACCGGGGAGCTGTTTTTT. Translated: CASNRGGYTGELFF.

The rearrangement links TRBV5-1 to TRBJ2-7, with 10 nucleotides matching TRBD1. V lost 7 bases to trimming and J lost 7 bases; unmatched junction nucleotides: 5. Germline CDR1 SGHRS, CDR2 YFSETQ. This CDR3 region has 12 residues. The CDR3 nucleotides read TGCGCCAGCGGGACAGGGGACGGGGAGCAGTACTTC. As protein: CASGTGDGEQYF.

V and J are TRBV27 and TRBJ2-7; possibly TRBD1 or TRBD2 for D (5 bases each). Trimming cost V 7 bases and J 0 bases, with 22 bases left between them. This CDR3 has 17 amino acids. The germline gives CDR1 MNHEY, CDR2 SMNVEV (reference sequence). CDR3: CASTLSGTPRSSYEQYF. The CDR3 DNA reads TGTGCCAGCACCCTCTCCGGGACCCCCAGGAGCTCCTACGAGCAGTACTTC.

The chain carries TRBV5-1 and TRBJ2-1; 14 bases fit TRBD2. This CDR3 has 15 residues. V lost 5 bases and J lost 7; bases outside the gene matches: 5. Germline V gene data show CDR1 as SGHRS and CDR2 as YFSETQ. The CDR3 DNA is TGCGCCAGCAGTACGGGACTAGCGGGAGATAATGAGCAGTTCTTC. The encoded protein is CASSTGLAGDNEQFF.

A single count supports this clone. The chain joins TRBV7-2 to TRBJ2-7; no firm D call. V was clipped by 4 bases and J by 0 bases, with 10 bases between them. Germline CDR1 is SGHTA and CDR2 is FQGNSA. The CDR3 is made up of 14 amino acids. The CDR3 here is CASSSVEHSYEQYF. The CDR3 coding sequence is TGTGCCAGCAGCTCCGTTGAGCACTCCTACGAGCAGTACTTC. The full variable domain, rest sourced from reference TRBV7-2 and TRBJ2-7, is GAGVSQSPSNKVTEKGKDVELRCDPISGHTALYWYRQSLGQGLEFLIYFQGNSAPDKSGLPSDRFSAERTGGSVSTLTIQRTQQEDSAVYLCASSSVEHSYEQYFGPGTRLTVT.

The chain combines TRBV18 with TRBJ2-5; D is ambiguous. This CDR3 has 12 amino acids. V dropped 5 bases and J dropped 0 bases, with 4 bases sitting between them. The germline V gene encodes CDR1 KGHSH and CDR2 LQKENI. The DNA of the CDR3 is TGTGCCAGCTCAACATACCAAGAGACCCAGTACTTC. Its protein product is CASSTYQETQYF.

The rearrangement uses TRBV5-1 and TRBJ2-5; TRBD2 aligns across 9 bases. CDR1 and CDR2 from the germline V gene are SGHRS and YFSETQ. The junction had 10 bases not matched to a gene; V was cut back by 3 bases and J by 4 bases. The CDR3 sequence is 16 residues long. The CDR3 reads CASSSGLASLGETQYF. As DNA, the CDR3 is TGCGCCAGCAGCTCCGGACTAGCGTCACTGGGAGAGACCCAGTACTTC.

This chain links TRBV20-1 with TRBJ2-1; the D is unclear. The CDR3 is 10 residues long. Between the trimmed V and J ends, which lost 7 bases and 4 bases, there was a span of 5 bases. Germline CDR1 and CDR2: DFQATT and SNEGSKA (reference sequence). CDR3 sequence (DNA): TGCAGTGGGGCGTACAATGAGCAGTTCTTC. It translates to CSGAYNEQFF.

V gene TRBV10-1 combines with J gene TRBJ2-3; D not certain. The germline V gene encodes CDR1 WNHNN and CDR2 SYGVQD (reference sequence). Trimming took 2 bases from V and 0 from J, leaving 6 bases between them. The CDR3 is made up of 14 amino acids. The CDR3 spells CASSEPPSTDTQYF. The DNA of the CDR3 is TGCGCCAGCAGTGAGCCCCCAAGCACAGATACGCAGTATTTT.